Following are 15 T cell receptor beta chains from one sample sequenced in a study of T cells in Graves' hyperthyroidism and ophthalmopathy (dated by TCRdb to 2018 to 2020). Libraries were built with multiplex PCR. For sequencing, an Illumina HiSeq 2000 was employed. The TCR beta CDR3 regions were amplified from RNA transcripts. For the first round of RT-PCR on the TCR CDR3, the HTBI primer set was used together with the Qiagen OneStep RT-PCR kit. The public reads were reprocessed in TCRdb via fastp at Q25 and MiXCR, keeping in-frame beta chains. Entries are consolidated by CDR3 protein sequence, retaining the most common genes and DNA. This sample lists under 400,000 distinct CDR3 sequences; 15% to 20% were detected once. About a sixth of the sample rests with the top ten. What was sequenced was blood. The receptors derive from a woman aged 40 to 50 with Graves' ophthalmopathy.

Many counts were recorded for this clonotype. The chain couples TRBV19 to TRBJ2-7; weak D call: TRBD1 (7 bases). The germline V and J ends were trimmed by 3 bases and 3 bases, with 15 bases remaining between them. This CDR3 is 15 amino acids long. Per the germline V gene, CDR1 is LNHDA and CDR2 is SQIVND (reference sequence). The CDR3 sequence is CASSILAGGGYEQYF. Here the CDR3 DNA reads TGTGCCAGTAGTATCCTGGCAGGGGGAGGCTACGAGCAGTACTTC.

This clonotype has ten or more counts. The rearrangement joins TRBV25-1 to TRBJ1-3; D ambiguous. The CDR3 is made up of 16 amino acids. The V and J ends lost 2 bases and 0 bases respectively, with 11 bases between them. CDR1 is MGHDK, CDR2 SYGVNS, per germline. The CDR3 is CASSERAVSSGNTIYF. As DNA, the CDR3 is TGTGCCAGCAGTGAACGGGCGGTTAGCTCTGGAAACACCATATATTTT.

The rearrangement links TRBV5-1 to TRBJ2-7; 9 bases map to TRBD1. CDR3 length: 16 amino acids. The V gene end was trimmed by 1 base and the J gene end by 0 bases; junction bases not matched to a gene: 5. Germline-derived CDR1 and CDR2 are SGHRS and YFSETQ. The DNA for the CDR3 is TGCGCCAGCAGCTTGCGGGACAGGGACAGCTCCTACGAGCAGTACTTC. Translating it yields CASSLRDRDSSYEQYF.

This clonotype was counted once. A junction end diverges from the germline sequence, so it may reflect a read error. The chain's CDR3 is CASREVVDGNYGYSF. CDR3 DNA: TGTGCCAGCAGGGAGGTGGTAGATGGTAACTATGGCTACAGCTTC. The rearrangement uses TRBV6-1 and TRBJ1-2; no reliable D call. The CDR3 covers 15 residues. The germline V gene encodes CDR1 MNHNS and CDR2 SASEGT.

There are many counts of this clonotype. In DNA, the CDR3 is TGTGCCATCAGTGCGACTAGCTTGGGGGGCGACGAGCAGTACTTC. This gives the protein CAISATSLGGDEQYF. The genes are TRBV10-3 and TRBJ2-7, with a weak D call TRBD2 (7 bases). CDR3 size: 15 residues. V was cut by 4 bases and J by 5 bases, with 18 bases left in between. Germline V CDR1 and CDR2: ENHRY, SYGVKD.

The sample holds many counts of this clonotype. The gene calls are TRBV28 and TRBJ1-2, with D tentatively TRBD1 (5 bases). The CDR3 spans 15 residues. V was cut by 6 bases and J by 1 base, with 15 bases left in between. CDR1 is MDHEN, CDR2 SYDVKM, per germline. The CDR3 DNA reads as TGTGCCAGCAGGGGAGACAGTCTTTATAACTATGGCTACACCTTC. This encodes CASRGDSLYNYGYTF.

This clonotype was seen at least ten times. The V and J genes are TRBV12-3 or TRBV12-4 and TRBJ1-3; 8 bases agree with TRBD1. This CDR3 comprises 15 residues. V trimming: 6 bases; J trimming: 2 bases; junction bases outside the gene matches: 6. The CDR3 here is CASRPQGEPGNTIYF. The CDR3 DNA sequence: TGTGCCAGCAGACCACAGGGGGAGCCTGGAAACACCATATATTTT.

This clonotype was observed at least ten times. The CDR3 region has the DNA TGTGCCAGCAGTTCCCGATCGGACGCCATGGGCCTTCGAAACTACGAGCAGTACTTC. Protein: CASSSRSDAMGLRNYEQYF. The chain employs TRBV12-3 or TRBV12-4 and TRBJ2-7; D unclear. The CDR3 is made up of 19 amino acids. V lost 4 bases and J 3 bases, leaving 28 bases between the germline ends.

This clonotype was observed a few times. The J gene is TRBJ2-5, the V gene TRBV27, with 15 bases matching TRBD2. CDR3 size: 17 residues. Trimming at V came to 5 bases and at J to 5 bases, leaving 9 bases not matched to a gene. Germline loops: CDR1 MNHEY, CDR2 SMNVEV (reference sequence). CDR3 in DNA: TGTGCCAGCAGTCCCAGGACTAGCGGGAGGGGGGGCGAGACCCAGTACTTC. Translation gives CASSPRTSGRGGETQYF.

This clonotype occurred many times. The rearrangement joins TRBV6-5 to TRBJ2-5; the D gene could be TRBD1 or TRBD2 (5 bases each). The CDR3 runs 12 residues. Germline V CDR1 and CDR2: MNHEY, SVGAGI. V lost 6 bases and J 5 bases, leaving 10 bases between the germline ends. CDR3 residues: CASRHGGETQYF. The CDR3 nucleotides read TGTGCCAGCAGGCATGGGGGTGAGACCCAGTACTTC.

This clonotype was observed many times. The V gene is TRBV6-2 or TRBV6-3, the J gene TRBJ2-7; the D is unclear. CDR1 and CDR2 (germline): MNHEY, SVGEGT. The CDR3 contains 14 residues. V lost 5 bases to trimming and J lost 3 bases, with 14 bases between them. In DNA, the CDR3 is TGTGCCAGCAGTCCACGGCCACCAATCTACGAGCAGTACTTC. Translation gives CASSPRPPIYEQYF.

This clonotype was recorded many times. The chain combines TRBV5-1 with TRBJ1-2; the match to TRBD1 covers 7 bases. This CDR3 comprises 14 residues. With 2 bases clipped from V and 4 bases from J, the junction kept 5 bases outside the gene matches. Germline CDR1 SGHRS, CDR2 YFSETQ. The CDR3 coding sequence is TGCGCCAGCAGCTTAATGGGACAGTCCTATGGCTACACCTTC. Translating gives CASSLMGQSYGYTF.

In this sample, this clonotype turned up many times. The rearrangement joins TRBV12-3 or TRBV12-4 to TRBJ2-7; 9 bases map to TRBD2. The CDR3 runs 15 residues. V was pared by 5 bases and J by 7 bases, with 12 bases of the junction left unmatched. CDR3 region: CASSPPPGLAREQYF. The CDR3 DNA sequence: TGTGCCAGCAGTCCACCACCAGGACTAGCGCGAGAGCAGTACTTC.

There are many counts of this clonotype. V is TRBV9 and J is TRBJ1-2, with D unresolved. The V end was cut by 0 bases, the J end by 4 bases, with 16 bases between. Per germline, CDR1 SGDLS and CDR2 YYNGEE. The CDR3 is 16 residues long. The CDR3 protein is CASSVADLEQIYGYTF. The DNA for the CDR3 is TGTGCCAGCAGCGTAGCTGATCTCGAACAAATCTATGGCTACACCTTC.

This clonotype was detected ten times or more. Here the CDR3 reads CSVEVGKGAGNYGYTF. CDR3 DNA: TGCAGCGTTGAAGTAGGAAAGGGGGCGGGTAACTATGGCTACACCTTC. The chain carries TRBV29-1 and TRBJ1-2; 7 bases are shared with TRBD1. The CDR3 runs 16 residues. Germline loops: CDR1 SQVTM, CDR2 ANQGSEA. The V and J ends lost 1 base and 1 base, in that order; junction bases with no gene match: 9.